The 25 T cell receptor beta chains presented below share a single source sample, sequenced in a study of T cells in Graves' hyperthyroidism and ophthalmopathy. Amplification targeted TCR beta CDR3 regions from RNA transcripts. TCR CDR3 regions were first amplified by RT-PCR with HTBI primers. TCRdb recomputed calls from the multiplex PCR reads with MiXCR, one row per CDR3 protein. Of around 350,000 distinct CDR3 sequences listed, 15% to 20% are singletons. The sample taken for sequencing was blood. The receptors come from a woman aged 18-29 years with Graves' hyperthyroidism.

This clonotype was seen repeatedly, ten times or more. The CDR3 bases are TGTGCCAGCAGGGGACTAGGATGGCAGACCCAGTACTTC. This codes for CASRGLGWQTQYF. The rearrangement joins TRBV12-3 or TRBV12-4 to TRBJ2-5; 8 positions match TRBD2. The CDR3 covers 13 residues. V was clipped by 6 bases and J by 6 bases; unmatched bases: 6.

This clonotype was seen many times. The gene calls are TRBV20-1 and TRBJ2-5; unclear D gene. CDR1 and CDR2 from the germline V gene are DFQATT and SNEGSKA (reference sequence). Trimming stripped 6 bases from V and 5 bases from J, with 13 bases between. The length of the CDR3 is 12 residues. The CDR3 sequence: CSAPKVGETQYF. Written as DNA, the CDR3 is TGCAGTGCCCCGAAGGTCGGGGAGACCCAGTACTTC.

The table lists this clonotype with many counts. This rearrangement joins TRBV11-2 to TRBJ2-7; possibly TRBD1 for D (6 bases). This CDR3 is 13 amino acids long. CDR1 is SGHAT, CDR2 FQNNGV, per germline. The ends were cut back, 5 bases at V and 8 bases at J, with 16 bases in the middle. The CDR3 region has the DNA TGTGCCAGCAGCGCACCCCCCGACAGGAAGCAGTACTTC. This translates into CASSAPPDRKQYF.

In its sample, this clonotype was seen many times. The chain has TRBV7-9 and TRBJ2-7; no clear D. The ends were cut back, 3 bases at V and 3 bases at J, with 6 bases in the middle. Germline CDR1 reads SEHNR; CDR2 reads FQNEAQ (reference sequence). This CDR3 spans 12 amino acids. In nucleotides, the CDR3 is TGTGCCAGCAGCTTCAGTATCTACGAGCAGTACTTC. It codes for CASSFSIYEQYF.

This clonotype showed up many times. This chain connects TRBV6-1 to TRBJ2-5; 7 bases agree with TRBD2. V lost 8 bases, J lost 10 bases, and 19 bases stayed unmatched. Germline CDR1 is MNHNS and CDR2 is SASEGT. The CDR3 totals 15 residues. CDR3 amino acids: CASAFSHLSGEGQYF. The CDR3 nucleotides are TGTGCCAGCGCCTTCTCCCATTTGAGCGGGGAGGGCCAGTACTTC.

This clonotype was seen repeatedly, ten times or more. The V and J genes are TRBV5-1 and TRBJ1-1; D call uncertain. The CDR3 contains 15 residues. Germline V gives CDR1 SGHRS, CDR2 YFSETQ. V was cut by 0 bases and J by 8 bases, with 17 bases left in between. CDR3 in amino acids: CASSLDSPSFSEAFF. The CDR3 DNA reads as TGCGCCAGCAGCTTGGACAGCCCCTCCTTTTCCGAAGCTTTCTTT.

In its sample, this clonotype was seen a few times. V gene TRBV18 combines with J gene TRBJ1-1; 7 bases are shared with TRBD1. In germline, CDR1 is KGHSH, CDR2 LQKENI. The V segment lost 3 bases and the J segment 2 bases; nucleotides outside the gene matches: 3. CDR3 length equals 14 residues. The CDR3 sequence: CASSPDRSNTEAFF. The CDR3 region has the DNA TGTGCCAGCTCACCGGACAGGAGTAACACTGAAGCTTTCTTT.

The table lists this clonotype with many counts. The CDR3 coding sequence is TGTGCCAGCAGCGTAGGCCCGACAGACTATGGCTACACCTTC. This codes for CASSVGPTDYGYTF. The V and J genes are TRBV9 and TRBJ1-2; D possibly corresponds to TRBD1 (5 bases). With 0 bases removed from V and 3 bases from J, the gap between germline ends came to 9 bases. Germline V gene lookup returns CDR1 SGDLS and CDR2 YYNGEE. CDR3 length equals 14 residues. Supplemented by reference TRBV9 and TRBJ1-2, the full variable domain reads DSGVTQTPKHLITATGQRVTLRCSPRSGDLSVYWYQQSLDQGLQFLIQYYNGEERAKGNILERFSAQQFPDLHSELNLSSLELGDSALYFCASSVGPTDYGYTFGSGTRLTVV.

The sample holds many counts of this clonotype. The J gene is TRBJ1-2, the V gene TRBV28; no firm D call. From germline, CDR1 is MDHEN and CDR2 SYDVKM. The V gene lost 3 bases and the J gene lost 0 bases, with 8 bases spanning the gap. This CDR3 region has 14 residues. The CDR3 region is CASSFGITNYGYTF. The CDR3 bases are TGTGCCAGCAGTTTCGGTATCACTAACTATGGCTACACCTTC.

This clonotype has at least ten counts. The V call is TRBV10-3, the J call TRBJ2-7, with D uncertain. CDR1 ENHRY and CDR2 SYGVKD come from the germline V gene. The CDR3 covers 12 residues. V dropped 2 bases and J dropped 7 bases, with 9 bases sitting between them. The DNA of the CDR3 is TGTGCCATCAGTGAGGCGGCCGGGGAGCAGTACTTC. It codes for CAISEAAGEQYF.

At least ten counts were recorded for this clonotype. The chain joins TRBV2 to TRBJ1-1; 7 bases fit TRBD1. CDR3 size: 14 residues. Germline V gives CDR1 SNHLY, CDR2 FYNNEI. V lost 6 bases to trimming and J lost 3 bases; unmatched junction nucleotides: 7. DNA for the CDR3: TGTGCCAGCAGAGTAAGACAGGGCTACACTGAAGCTTTCTTT. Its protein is CASRVRQGYTEAFF.

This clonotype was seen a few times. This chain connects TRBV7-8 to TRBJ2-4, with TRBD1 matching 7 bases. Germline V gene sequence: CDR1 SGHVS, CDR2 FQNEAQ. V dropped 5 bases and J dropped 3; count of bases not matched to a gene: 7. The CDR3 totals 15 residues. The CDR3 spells CASSPDRVGKNIQYF. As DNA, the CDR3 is TGTGCCAGCAGCCCAGACAGGGTCGGCAAAAACATTCAGTACTTC.

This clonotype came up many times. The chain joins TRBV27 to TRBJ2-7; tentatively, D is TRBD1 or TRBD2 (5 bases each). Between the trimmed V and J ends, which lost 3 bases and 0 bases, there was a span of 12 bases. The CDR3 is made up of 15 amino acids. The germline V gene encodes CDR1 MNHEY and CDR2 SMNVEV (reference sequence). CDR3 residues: CASSLGPTSSYEQYF. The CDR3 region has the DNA TGTGCCAGCAGTTTGGGACCGACGAGCTCCTACGAGCAGTACTTC.

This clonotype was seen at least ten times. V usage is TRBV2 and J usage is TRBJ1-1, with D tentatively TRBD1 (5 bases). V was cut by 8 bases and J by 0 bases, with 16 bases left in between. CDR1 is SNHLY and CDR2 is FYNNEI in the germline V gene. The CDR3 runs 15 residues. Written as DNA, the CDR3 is TGTGCCAGCGAAAGGGACGGCGAGATGAACACTGAAGCTTTCTTT. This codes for CASERDGEMNTEAFF.

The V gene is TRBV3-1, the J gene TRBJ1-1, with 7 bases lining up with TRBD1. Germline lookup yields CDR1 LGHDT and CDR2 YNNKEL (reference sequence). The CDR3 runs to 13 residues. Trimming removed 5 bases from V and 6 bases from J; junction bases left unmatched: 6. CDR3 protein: CASSYTGVPEAFF. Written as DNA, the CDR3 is TGTGCCAGCAGCTACACAGGGGTCCCTGAAGCTTTCTTT.

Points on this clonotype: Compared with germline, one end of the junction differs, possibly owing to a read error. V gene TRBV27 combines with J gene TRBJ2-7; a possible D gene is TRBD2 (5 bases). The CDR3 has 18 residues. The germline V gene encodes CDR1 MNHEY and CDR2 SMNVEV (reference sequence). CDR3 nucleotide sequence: TGTGCCAGCAGTCCCCAACCACGAGACTACACAGCACAACACGACCAGTACTTC. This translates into CASSPQPRDYTAQHDQYF.

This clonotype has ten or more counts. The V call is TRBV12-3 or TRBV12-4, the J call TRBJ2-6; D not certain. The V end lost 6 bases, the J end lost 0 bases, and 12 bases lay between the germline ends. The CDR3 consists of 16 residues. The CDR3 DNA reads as TGTGCCAGCAGCTTCCACGGAAACTCTGGGGCCAACGTCCTGACTTTC. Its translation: CASSFHGNSGANVLTF.

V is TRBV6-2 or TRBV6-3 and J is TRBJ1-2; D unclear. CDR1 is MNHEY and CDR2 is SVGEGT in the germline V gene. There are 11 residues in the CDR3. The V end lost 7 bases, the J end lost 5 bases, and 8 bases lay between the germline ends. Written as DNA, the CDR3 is TGTGCCAGCACCTCGTCTTATGGCTACACCTTC. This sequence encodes CASTSSYGYTF.

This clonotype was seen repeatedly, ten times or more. CDR3 protein: CASSYGALYTGELFF. CDR3 DNA sequence: TGTGCCAGCAGTTATGGTGCCTTGTACACCGGGGAGCTGTTTTTT. The chain is built from TRBV6-5 and TRBJ2-2; D uncertain. In germline, CDR1 is MNHEY, CDR2 SVGAGI. This CDR3 contains 15 residues. V was cut by 3 bases and J by 3 bases, with 11 bases left in between.

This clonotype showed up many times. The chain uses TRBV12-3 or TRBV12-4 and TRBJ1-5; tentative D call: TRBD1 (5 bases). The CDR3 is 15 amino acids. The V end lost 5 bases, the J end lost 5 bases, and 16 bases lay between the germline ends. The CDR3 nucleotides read TGTGCCAGCAGTCCGGGGACTGGGTGGGATCAGCCCCAGCATTTT. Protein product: CASSPGTGWDQPQHF.

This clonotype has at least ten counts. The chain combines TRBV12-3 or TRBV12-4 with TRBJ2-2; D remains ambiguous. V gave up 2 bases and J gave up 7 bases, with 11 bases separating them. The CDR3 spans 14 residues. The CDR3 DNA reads TGTGCCAGCAGTTTACTACATTCTGACGGGGAGCTGTTTTTT. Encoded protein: CASSLLHSDGELFF.

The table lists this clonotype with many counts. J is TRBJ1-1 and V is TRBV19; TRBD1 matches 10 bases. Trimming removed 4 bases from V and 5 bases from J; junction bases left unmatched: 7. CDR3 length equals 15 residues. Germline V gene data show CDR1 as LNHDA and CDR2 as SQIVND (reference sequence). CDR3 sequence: CASSTPGTGETEAFF. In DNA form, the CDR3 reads TGTGCCAGTAGTACACCCGGGACAGGGGAGACTGAAGCTTTCTTT.

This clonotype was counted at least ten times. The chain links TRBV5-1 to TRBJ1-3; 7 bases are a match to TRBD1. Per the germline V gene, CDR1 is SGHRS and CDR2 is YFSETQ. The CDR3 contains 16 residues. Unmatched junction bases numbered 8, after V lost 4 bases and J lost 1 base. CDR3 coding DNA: TGCGCCAGCAGCCTCACAGGGGATGGTTCTGGAAACACCATATATTTT. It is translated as CASSLTGDGSGNTIYF.

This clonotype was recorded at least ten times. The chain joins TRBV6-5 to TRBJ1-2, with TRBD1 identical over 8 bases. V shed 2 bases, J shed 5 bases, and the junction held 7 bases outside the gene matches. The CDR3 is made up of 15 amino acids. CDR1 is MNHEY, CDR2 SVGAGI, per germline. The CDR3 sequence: CASSYGTGTSYGYTF. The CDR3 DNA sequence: TGTGCCAGCAGTTACGGGACAGGAACCAGTTATGGCTACACCTTC.

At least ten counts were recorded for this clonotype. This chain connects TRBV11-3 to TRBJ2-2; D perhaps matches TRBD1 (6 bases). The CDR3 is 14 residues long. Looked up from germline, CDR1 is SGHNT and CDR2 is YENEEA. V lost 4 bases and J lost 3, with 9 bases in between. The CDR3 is CASSSGQHTGELFF. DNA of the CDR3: TGTGCCAGCAGCTCGGGACAACACACCGGGGAGCTGTTTTTT.